These 13 T cell receptor beta chains share one sample of origin, sequenced in a study of tumor and adjacent non-tumor tissue in lung cancer (dated by TCRdb to the late 2010s). The method was multiplex PCR. The listed sequencing device is Illumina HiSeq 2500. Following protocols modified from ARM-PCR, the researchers constructed TCRbeta libraries through three rounds of nested PCR with primers (Table S4). The public reads were reanalyzed by TCRdb: fastp trimming at Q25, MiXCR alignment, in-frame beta chains only. Identical CDR3 proteins give one entry, which carries the most common genes and DNA. The table for this sample lists approximately 110,000 distinct CDR3 sequences; roughly 80% of them were counted only once. About 40% of the sample is held by the ten biggest clonotypes. RNA was isolated from bulk, unsorted tissue, and RNA quality was assessed with a NanoDrop ND-1000 and an Agilent 2100. The sequenced sample was lung tumor tissue. These TCRs come from a woman aged 55-70 years with non-small cell lung cancer.

To note about this clonotype: A junction boundary mismatches the germline segment, possibly from a read error. The V gene is TRBV11-2, the J gene TRBJ2-3; 9 bases are a match to TRBD1. Germline V CDR1 and CDR2: SGHAT, FQNNGV. CDR3 length: 15 amino acids. The CDR3 spells CASSLATGGTDAQYF. CDR3 bases: TGTGCCAGTAGCCTAGCGACAGGGGGAACAGATGCGCAGTATTTT. Combining the CDR3 with reference TRBV11-2 and TRBJ2-3 gives the whole variable domain EAGVAQSPRYKIIEKRQSVAFWCNPISGHATLYWYQQILGQGPKLLIQFQNNGVVDDSQLPKDRFSAERLKGVDSTLKIQPAKLEDSAVYLCASSLATGGTDAQYFGPGTRLTVL.

The chain recombines TRBV6-4 with TRBJ2-6, with D possibly TRBD2 on 5 matching bases. The CDR3 contains 14 residues. With 8 bases removed from V and 2 bases from J, the gap between germline ends came to 10 bases. The germline CDR1 and CDR2 sequences are MRHNA and SNTAGT. CDR3 residues: CASAAGPGANVLTF. The CDR3 bases are TGTGCCAGCGCGGCGGGCCCTGGGGCCAACGTCCTGACTTTC.

Written as DNA, the CDR3 is TGCAGTGCTAGAGTCAGGGTACGAGAGACCCAGTACTTC. Its translation: CSARVRVRETQYF. The chain links TRBV20-1 to TRBJ2-5; D possibly corresponds to TRBD1 (5 bases). This CDR3 spans 13 amino acids. V was clipped by 1 base and J by 4 bases, with 10 bases between them. Germline CDR1 and CDR2: DFQATT and SNEGSKA (reference sequence).

A remark on this clonotype: This may be a read error: a much more frequent sequence differs by one nucleotide. The rearrangement uses TRBV11-2 and TRBJ2-7; no clear D gene. This CDR3 has 15 residues. CDR1 and CDR2 (germline): SGHAT, FQNNGV. This CDR3 reads CASSLDPQRSYEQDF. The CDR3 bases are TGTGCCAGCAGCTTAGATCCCCAGAGGTCCTACGAGCAGGACTTC.

About this clonotype: A single base separates this from a much larger clone, so it may be a read error. The missing conserved phenylalanine or tryptophan at the end of this CDR3 makes a read error likely. The rearrangement uses TRBV6-2 or TRBV6-3 and TRBJ2-1; 7 nucleotides line up with TRBD2. Germline CDR1 is MNHEY and CDR2 is SVGEGT. V gave up 5 bases and J gave up 2 bases; unmatched junction bases: 9. The CDR3 runs 16 residues. DNA for the CDR3: TGTGCCAGCAGTACAGGCGGACTAGGTCCCTACAATGAGCAGTTCATC. Its translation: CASSTGGLGPYNEQFI.

CDR3 nucleotides: TGCCGTATAACGGAAGGACATAGCAATCAGCCCCAGCATTTT. It is translated as CRITEGHSNQPQHF. The chain uses TRBV29-1 and TRBJ1-5; weak D call: TRBD1 (5 bases). Germline-derived CDR1 and CDR2 are SQVTM and ANQGSEA. The CDR3 extends over 14 amino acids.

Remarks on this clonotype: Given a much more abundant clone one base away, this may be a read error. This CDR3 reads CASSQDAVRGRETEYF. CDR3 DNA: TGCGCCAGCAGCCAAGACGCCGTGAGGGGGAGGGAGACCGAGTACTTC. V and J are TRBV4-1 and TRBJ2-5, with D perhaps TRBD2 (7 bases). The CDR3 loop spans 16 amino acids. CDR1 and CDR2 from the germline V gene are MGHRA and YSYEKL.

Concerning this clonotype itself: A much larger clone lies a single base off, so this may be a read error. The V gene is TRBV6-6, the J gene TRBJ2-7; D call uncertain. CDR1 and CDR2 (germline): MNHNY, SVGAGI (reference sequence). The CDR3 has 14 residues. Between the trimmed V and J ends, which lost 0 bases and 6 bases, there was a span of 12 bases. CDR3 DNA sequence: TGTGCCAGCAGTTACTCGGATCAAGGGTTCGAGCAGTACTTC. Amino acid sequence: CASSYSDQGFEQYF.

The rearrangement joins TRBV5-6 to TRBJ1-2, with D possibly matching TRBD1 (5 bases). Germline V gene lookup returns CDR1 SGHDT and CDR2 YYEEEE. Trimming took 5 bases from V and 5 from J, leaving 19 bases between them. The CDR3 length is 15 residues. The chain's CDR3 is CASSPQTEGWYGYTF. The CDR3 DNA follows: TGTGCCAGCAGTCCCCAGACAGAGGGCTGGTATGGCTACACCTTC. Using reference TRBV5-6 and TRBJ1-2 for the parts outside the CDR3, the full variable domain is DAGVTQSPTHLIKTRGQQVTLRCSPKSGHDTVSWYQQALGQGPQFIFQYYEEEERQRGNFPDRFSGHQFPNYSSELNVNALLLGDSALYLCASSPQTEGWYGYTFGSGTRLTVV.

As for this clonotype: A much more abundant neighbour one base away suggests this may be a read error. CDR3 bases: TGCACCAGCAGCCAAGATCCCGGAATTGACACAGATACGCAGTATTTT. Translation: CTSSQDPGIDTDTQYF. The chain links TRBV4-1 to TRBJ2-3, with no clear D. The CDR3 runs 16 residues. Looked up from germline, CDR1 is MGHRA and CDR2 is YSYEKL.

This clonotype was observed many times. The chain combines TRBV6-1 with TRBJ1-2; D may be TRBD1 (6 bases). Germline lookup yields CDR1 MNHNS and CDR2 SASEGT. This CDR3 has 16 residues. Trimming took 2 bases from V and 2 from J, leaving 15 bases between them. The CDR3 protein is CASSEMWAGANYGYTF. Written as DNA, the CDR3 is TGTGCCAGCAGTGAAATGTGGGCAGGGGCCAACTATGGCTACACCTTC.

Points on this clonotype: At one end the junction does not follow the germline gene, possibly because of a read error. The chain combines TRBV20-1 with TRBJ2-3; 10 bases are a match to TRBD2. Germline V gene data show CDR1 as DFQATT and CDR2 as SNEGSKA (reference sequence). This CDR3 contains 16 residues. The CDR3 DNA reads TGCCGTGCTAGGGCCAGCCTAGCGGGAGTGGCAGATACGCAGTATTTT. It encodes CRARASLAGVADTQYF.

For this clonotype: This may be a read error, as it is one base from a much larger clone. The chain couples TRBV20-1 to TRBJ2-7; 10 nucleotides agree with TRBD2. The CDR3 totals 12 residues. CDR1 and CDR2 (germline): DFQATT, SNEGSKA (reference sequence). CDR3 DNA: TGCAGTGCTAGGACTAGCGGGTACGACCAGTACTTC. The encoded protein is CSARTSGYDQYF.